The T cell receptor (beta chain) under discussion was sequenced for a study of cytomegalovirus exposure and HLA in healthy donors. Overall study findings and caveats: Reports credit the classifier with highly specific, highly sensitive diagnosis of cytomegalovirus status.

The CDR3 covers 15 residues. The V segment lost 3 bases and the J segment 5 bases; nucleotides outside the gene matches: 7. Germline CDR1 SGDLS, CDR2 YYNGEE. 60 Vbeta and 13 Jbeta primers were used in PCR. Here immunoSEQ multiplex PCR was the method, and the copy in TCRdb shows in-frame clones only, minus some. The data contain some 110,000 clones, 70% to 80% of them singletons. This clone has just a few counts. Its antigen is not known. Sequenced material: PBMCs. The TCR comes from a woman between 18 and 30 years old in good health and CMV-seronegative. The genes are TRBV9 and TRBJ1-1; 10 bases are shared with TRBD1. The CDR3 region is CASSARDRGGTEAFF. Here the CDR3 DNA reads TGTGCCAGCAGCGCAAGGGACAGGGGAGGGACTGAAGCTTTCTTT.